These 18 T cell receptor beta chains came from one sample sequenced in a study of cytomegalovirus exposure and HLA in healthy donors. PCR was performed using 60 Vbeta and 13 Jbeta primers. Repertoires were generated with immunoSEQ multiplex PCR, while TCRdb's copy carries only in-frame clones and drops some. The sample has some 130,000 clones; about 70% are singletons. The specimen sequenced was PBMCs. These TCRs come from a man between 40 and 49 years old in good health and CMV-seronegative.

This clone was detected only once. The rearrangement links TRBV9 to TRBJ2-5, with TRBD2 matching over 11 bases. CDR3 size: 16 residues. Germline CDR1 reads SGDLS; CDR2 reads YYNGEE. With 3 bases clipped from V and 4 bases from J, the junction kept 8 bases outside the gene matches. CDR3 in DNA: TGTGCCAGCAGCGCCCGATTAGCGGGAGGGCGAGAGACCCAGTACTTC. Translating it yields CASSARLAGGRETQYF. The full variable domain, completed using reference TRBV9 and TRBJ2-5, is DSGVTQTPKHLITATGQRVTLRCSPRSGDLSVYWYQQSLDQGLQFLIQYYNGEERAKGNILERFSAQQFPDLHSELNLSSLELGDSALYFCASSARLAGGRETQYFGPGTRLLVL.

The chain is built from TRBV11-2 and TRBJ2-7; D may be TRBD1 (6 bases). V dropped 1 base and J dropped 2 bases, with 6 bases sitting between them. Per the germline V gene, CDR1 is SGHAT and CDR2 is FQNNGV. The CDR3 runs 13 residues. CDR3 protein: CASSLGTAYEQYF. In DNA, the CDR3 is TGTGCCAGCAGCTTAGGGACAGCCTACGAGCAGTACTTC.

The J gene is TRBJ2-1, the V gene TRBV2; tentatively, D is TRBD2 (7 bases). Germline-derived CDR1 and CDR2 are SNHLY and FYNNEI. CDR3 length equals 14 residues. The V gene lost 9 bases and the J gene lost 3 bases, with 15 bases spanning the gap. CDR3 in DNA: TGTGCCAGTGGGGGCGGGGGCCGCTACAATGAGCAGTTCTTC. Its translation is CASGGGGRYNEQFF.

This sequence joins TRBV5-1 and TRBJ1-5; 7 bases match TRBD1. The germline V gene encodes CDR1 SGHRS and CDR2 YFSETQ. V dropped 0 bases and J dropped 6; count of bases not matched to a gene: 9. There are 16 residues in the CDR3. The CDR3 nucleotides read TGCGCCAGCAGCTTGGACGGCAGGGGGTTGATTCAGCCCCAGCATTTT. Its protein is CASSLDGRGLIQPQHF.

The gene calls are TRBV4-3 and TRBJ2-3; 8 bases align to TRBD2. The CDR3 covers 15 residues. V shed 2 bases and J 1 base; nucleotides not matched to a gene: 2. CDR1 and CDR2 from the germline V gene are LGHNA and YSLEER. The CDR3 nucleotides are TGCGCCAGCAGCCAAATGGGACTAGGCACAGATACGCAGTATTTT. It is translated as CASSQMGLGTDTQYF.

This rearrangement joins TRBV9 to TRBJ2-1, with unresolved D. Germline-derived CDR1 and CDR2 are SGDLS and YYNGEE. The CDR3 consists of 12 residues. Between the trimmed V and J ends, which lost 4 bases and 8 bases, there was a span of 10 bases. This chain's CDR3 is CASSSQYDEQFF. The CDR3, as DNA: TGTGCCAGCAGCTCCCAGTACGATGAGCAGTTCTTC. Based on the CDR3 plus reference TRBV9 and TRBJ2-1, the full variable domain is DSGVTQTPKHLITATGQRVTLRCSPRSGDLSVYWYQQSLDQGLQFLIQYYNGEERAKGNILERFSAQQFPDLHSELNLSSLELGDSALYFCASSSQYDEQFFGPGTRLTVL.

The V gene is TRBV7-9, the J gene TRBJ1-2; 11 bases align to TRBD1. Germline values: CDR1 SEHNR, CDR2 FQNEAQ (reference sequence). The CDR3 has 16 residues. Trimming took 5 bases from V and 3 from J; bases not matched to a gene: 8. The CDR3 loop reads CASSKPGQGADYGYTF. The CDR3 nucleotides are TGTGCCAGCAGCAAACCTGGACAGGGGGCTGACTATGGCTACACCTTC.

This chain joins TRBV5-1 and TRBJ1-4; TRBD1 aligns across 10 bases. The CDR3 is made up of 15 amino acids. The junction had 8 bases not matched to a gene; V was cut back by 6 bases and J by 6 bases. CDR1 is SGHRS and CDR2 is YFSETQ in the germline V gene. This CDR3 is CASKTGGWSYEKLFF. CDR3 in DNA: TGCGCCAGCAAGACAGGGGGCTGGTCTTATGAAAAACTGTTTTTT.

This sequence joins TRBV9 and TRBJ2-5; TRBD1 matches at 10 bases. The CDR3 sequence is 17 residues long. With 0 bases clipped from V and 0 bases from J, the junction kept 5 bases outside the gene matches. CDR1 is SGDLS, CDR2 YYNGEE, per germline. CDR3 nucleotides: TGTGCCAGCAGCGTAGGGGACAGGGGCGGGTACCAAGAGACCCAGTACTTC. Translated, it gives CASSVGDRGGYQETQYF. Full variable domain (missing parts from reference TRBV9 and TRBJ2-5): DSGVTQTPKHLITATGQRVTLRCSPRSGDLSVYWYQQSLDQGLQFLIQYYNGEERAKGNILERFSAQQFPDLHSELNLSSLELGDSALYFCASSVGDRGGYQETQYFGPGTRLLVL.

The V gene is TRBV7-7, the J gene TRBJ2-5, with 14 nucleotides matching TRBD2. Germline V lookup: CDR1 SSHAT, CDR2 FNYEAQ (reference sequence). The CDR3 spans 15 residues. V shed 5 bases and J 5 bases; nucleotides not matched to a gene: 4. In nucleotides, the CDR3 is TGTGCCAGCAGCCAGACTAGCGGGGGGGCCGAGACCCAGTACTTC. Protein sequence: CASSQTSGGAETQYF. Full variable domain (missing parts from reference TRBV7-7 and TRBJ2-5): GAGVSQSPRYKVTKRGQDVTLRCDPISSHATLYWYQQALGQGPEFLTYFNYEAQPDKSGLPSDRFSAERPEGSISTLTIQRTEQRDSAMYRCASSQTSGGAETQYFGPGTRLLVL.

CDR3 in amino acids: CAISTEGNRGEQFF. The CDR3 DNA follows: TGTGCCATCAGTACTGAGGGAAACAGGGGTGAGCAGTTCTTC. The V and J genes are TRBV10-3 and TRBJ2-1; 7 bases fit TRBD1. J gave up 9 bases and V 5 bases, and 10 bases lay outside the gene matches. Germline values: CDR1 ENHRY, CDR2 SYGVKD. There are 14 residues in the CDR3.

The chain joins TRBV2 to TRBJ2-2; TRBD2 might be the D (5 bases). The CDR3 covers 14 residues. CDR1 and CDR2 from the germline V gene are SNHLY and FYNNEI. The V gene lost 5 bases and the J gene lost 3 bases, with 10 bases spanning the gap. CDR3 in amino acids: CASSSGGYTGELFF. CDR3 DNA sequence: TGTGCCAGCAGTTCCGGAGGTTACACCGGGGAGCTGTTTTTT.

The genes are TRBV25-1 and TRBJ1-2, with no clear D. Trimming took 4 bases from V and 4 from J, leaving 13 bases between them. This CDR3 contains 14 residues. The V gene's germline CDR1 is MGHDK and CDR2 SYGVNS. The CDR3, as DNA: TGTGCCAGCAGTGCTCGGGAATCCGGCTATGGCTACACCTTC. Amino acids: CASSARESGYGYTF.

The table lists this clone with a few counts. The genes are TRBV9 and TRBJ1-1, with D perhaps matching TRBD1 (6 bases). Looked up from germline, CDR1 is SGDLS and CDR2 is YYNGEE. V was clipped by 3 bases and J by 8 bases, with 11 bases between them. The CDR3 spans 12 residues. This CDR3 is CASSGRTAEAFF. DNA of the CDR3: TGTGCCAGCAGCGGAAGGACAGCCGAAGCTTTCTTT.

This chain joins TRBV7-9 and TRBJ1-1; TRBD1 matches at 7 bases. The CDR3 is made up of 17 amino acids. V lost 7 bases, J lost 2 bases, and 16 bases stayed unmatched. The germline gives CDR1 SEHNR, CDR2 FQNEAQ (reference sequence). CDR3 in DNA: TGTGCCAGCAACCCCGGGGGACAGAGCATACTTAACACTGAAGCTTTCTTT. As protein: CASNPGGQSILNTEAFF.

The chain combines TRBV27 with TRBJ1-1, with 9 nucleotides matching TRBD1. This CDR3 contains 17 residues. CDR1 is MNHEY and CDR2 is SMNVEV in the germline V gene (reference sequence). With 5 bases clipped from V and 4 bases from J, the junction kept 14 bases outside the gene matches. The CDR3 reads CASSPPDRGPWSTEAFF. CDR3 DNA sequence: TGTGCCAGCAGTCCCCCGGACAGGGGCCCTTGGAGCACTGAAGCTTTCTTT.

A few counts support this clone. This sample includes further DNA sequences coding for the same CDR3. This chain uses TRBV18 with TRBJ1-1; D remains ambiguous. The CDR3 totals 12 residues. Germline CDR1 and CDR2: KGHSH and LQKENI. V was cut by 1 base and J by 6 bases, with 6 bases left in between. The CDR3 reads CASSPREAEAFF. DNA for the CDR3: TGTGCCAGCTCACCACGGGAGGCTGAAGCTTTCTTT.

V usage is TRBV4-3 and J usage is TRBJ1-5; TRBD1 might be the D (5 bases). V gave up 4 bases and J gave up 3 bases, with 13 bases separating them. The germline V gene encodes CDR1 LGHNA and CDR2 YSLEER. The CDR3 is 15 amino acids. CDR3 loop: CASSRGQGLNQPQHF. CDR3 DNA: TGCGCCAGCAGCCGAGGGCAGGGACTCAATCAGCCCCAGCATTTT.